The 8 T cell receptor beta chains below come from one sample, sequenced in a study of blood T cell repertoires in COVID-19. Generated by immunoSEQ multiplex PCR, the TCRdb table keeps only in-frame clones and is missing some. Among approximately 300,000 clones listed, around four fifths were seen once. What was sequenced was peripheral blood. The receptors stem from a woman aged 50 to 65 with acute or convalescent COVID-19.

This chain joins TRBV4-2 and TRBJ1-1; tentatively, D is TRBD1 (5 bases). V lost 2 bases to trimming and J lost 3 bases, with 13 bases between them. The germline gives CDR1 LGHNA, CDR2 YNFKEQ. The CDR3 runs 15 residues. The CDR3 sequence is CASSQYLWGDTEAFF. The CDR3 nucleotides are TGTGCCAGCAGCCAATACCTATGGGGCGACACTGAAGCTTTCTTT.

The rearrangement uses TRBV5-1 and TRBJ1-1; D is undetermined. Trimming took off 0 bases at V and 5 bases at J, with 11 bases between the two ends. CDR1 is SGHRS and CDR2 is YFSETQ in the germline V gene. The CDR3 spans 14 residues. CDR3 nucleotides: TGCGCCAGCAGCTTGGCAGGCGGAGGGACTGAAGCTTTCTTT. Protein product: CASSLAGGGTEAFF. The entire variable domain, with the rest obtained from reference TRBV5-1 and TRBJ1-1, is as follows: KAGVTQTPRYLIKTRGQQVTLSCSPISGHRSVSWYQQTPGQGLQFLFEYFSETQRNKGNFPGRFSGRQFSNSRSEMNVSTLELGDSALYLCASSLAGGGTEAFFGQGTRLTVV.

The chain recombines TRBV18 with TRBJ2-5; D is possibly TRBD2 (5 bases). The V and J ends lost 6 bases and 5 bases respectively, with 10 bases between them. CDR3 size: 12 residues. CDR1 is KGHSH, CDR2 LQKENI, per germline. In DNA, the CDR3 is TGTGCCAGCTCGGCCGGGATCGAGACCCAGTACTTC. It specifies CASSAGIETQYF.

V usage is TRBV29-1 and J usage is TRBJ2-3; maybe TRBD2 (6 bases). Trimming cost V 3 bases and J 4 bases, with 14 bases left between them. The CDR3 extends over 14 amino acids. The germline CDR1 and CDR2 sequences are SQVTM and ANQGSEA. The CDR3 DNA reads TGCAGCGTTGAGGGGGGAACGGGGGCAGATACGCAGTATTTT. Translating it yields CSVEGGTGADTQYF.

The chain carries TRBV19 and TRBJ2-5, with D perhaps TRBD1 (6 bases). Germline V lookup: CDR1 LNHDA, CDR2 SQIVND (reference sequence). The CDR3 has 17 residues. V was trimmed by 3 bases and J by 4 bases, leaving 21 bases between them. The CDR3 DNA is TGTGCCAGTAGTATTCGTCCCCCGACAGGATCTCGAGAGACCCAGTACTTC. The encoded protein is CASSIRPPTGSRETQYF. The complete variable domain, with remaining parts taken from reference TRBV19 and TRBJ2-5, reads DGGITQSPKYLFRKEGQNVTLSCEQNLNHDAMYWYRQDPGQGLRLIYYSQIVNDFQKGDIAEGYSVSREKKESFPLTVTSAQKNPTAFYLCASSIRPPTGSRETQYFGPGTRLLVL.

The CDR3 region has the DNA TGTGCCAGCAGTGACAGGGGAGGGGGGAACACTGAAGCTTTCTTT. Translating gives CASSDRGGGNTEAFF. V usage is TRBV2 and J usage is TRBJ1-1; D possibly corresponds to TRBD1 (6 bases). Germline loops: CDR1 SNHLY, CDR2 FYNNEI. The CDR3 is made up of 15 amino acids. Trimming left V 3 bases short and J 1 base short, with 12 bases between.

The V and J genes are TRBV27 and TRBJ2-1, with D perhaps TRBD1 (6 bases). Germline V lookup: CDR1 MNHEY, CDR2 SMNVEV (reference sequence). V was clipped by 8 bases and J by 3 bases, with 17 bases between them. The CDR3 length is 15 residues. The CDR3 loop is CASGPRGRDYNEQFF. The CDR3 DNA reads as TGTGCCAGCGGCCCAAGGGGGAGAGACTACAATGAGCAGTTCTTC.

The chain combines TRBV7-9 with TRBJ1-2; unclear D gene. Looked up from germline, CDR1 is SEHNR and CDR2 is FQNEAQ (reference sequence). The CDR3 covers 14 residues. V was cut by 1 base and J by 4 bases, with 10 bases left in between. The CDR3 protein is CASSLGEWGYGYTF. CDR3 bases: TGTGCCAGCAGCTTAGGGGAGTGGGGCTATGGCTACACCTTC.